The 20 T cell receptor beta chains below all came from one sample that was sequenced in a study of regulatory T cells in long-lasting Graves disease. As to time point: persistent/refractory GD, antithyroid drugs over 5 years with positive TRAb. There was RNA extracted from PBMCs, and the TCR library was made from it. Researchers made TCR beta libraries by using iRepertoire HTBI primers and running Arm-PCR on CDR3 regions. TCRdb called the multiplex PCR reads again in MiXCR, with one record for every CDR3 protein. This table holds over 250,000 distinct CDR3 sequences, around 23% found once. Sequences were derived from peripheral blood mononuclear cells (PBMCs), sampled when the disease was refractory, from a patient treated with antithyroid drugs. These receptors originate from a female donor with Graves disease.

Many counts were recorded for this clonotype. This rearrangement joins TRBV28 to TRBJ1-1; D unclear. The CDR3 length is 16 residues. V lost 3 bases and J lost 0, with 14 bases in between. Germline V gives CDR1 MDHEN, CDR2 SYDVKM. The CDR3 coding sequence is TGTGCCAGCAGTTTGAATTCCGGCAGGCTGAACACTGAAGCTTTCTTT. Amino acid sequence: CASSLNSGRLNTEAFF.

This clonotype was counted at least ten times. The chain couples TRBV2 to TRBJ1-1, with D perhaps TRBD1 (6 bases). This CDR3 spans 13 amino acids. V lost 2 bases to trimming and J lost 7 bases, with 11 bases between them. CDR1 SNHLY and CDR2 FYNNEI come from the germline V gene. The CDR3 DNA reads as TGTGCCAGCAGTGAACTACAGGGAGTTGAAGCTTTCTTT. Translated: CASSELQGVEAFF.

V usage is TRBV2 and J usage is TRBJ1-3; D possibly corresponds to TRBD1 (6 bases). This CDR3 has 19 amino acids. The germline V gene has CDR1 SNHLY and CDR2 FYNNEI. V lost 2 bases and J lost 2, with 22 bases in between. CDR3 amino acids: CASSEISTTGYPPGNTIYF. CDR3 DNA sequence: TGTGCCAGCAGTGAAATATCTACCACAGGGTACCCACCTGGAAACACCATATATTTT. Complete variable domain (other parts from reference TRBV2 and TRBJ1-3): EPEVTQTPSHQVTQMGQEVILRCVPISNHLYFYWYRQILGQKVEFLVSFYNNEISEKSEIFDDQFSVERPDGSNFTLKIRSTKLEDSAMYFCASSEISTTGYPPGNTIYFGEGSWLTVV.

This chain joins TRBV6-2 or TRBV6-3 and TRBJ2-4; no clear D. This CDR3 contains 13 residues. The ends were cut back, 4 bases at V and 8 bases at J, with 12 bases in the middle. Per germline, CDR1 MNHEY and CDR2 SVGEGT. The DNA for the CDR3 is TGTGCCAGCAGTTGGTTGGAGCATCACATTCAGTACTTC. This codes for CASSWLEHHIQYF.

The sample holds a few counts of this clonotype. V is TRBV28 and J is TRBJ1-5; D might be TRBD1 (5 bases). V lost 3 bases to trimming and J lost 6 bases, with 15 bases between them. The germline gives CDR1 MDHEN, CDR2 SYDVKM. This CDR3 spans 15 amino acids. CDR3 DNA sequence: TGTGCCAGCAGTTTGACCCCCCCAGGGCGTCAGCCCCAGCATTTT. Its protein product is CASSLTPPGRQPQHF.

This clonotype was seen a single time. A read error may explain this, as a much larger clone is one base away. The chain combines TRBV28 with TRBJ2-7; D is undetermined. Germline V gene lookup returns CDR1 MDHEN and CDR2 SYDVKM. The CDR3 consists of 11 residues. This chain's CDR3 is CAGSRGDEQYF. The DNA of the CDR3 is TGTGCCGGCAGCCGTGGGGACGAGCAGTACTTC.

This clonotype was recorded at least ten times. The chain carries TRBV7-2 and TRBJ2-7; D is uncertain. V lost 1 base and J 2 bases, leaving 9 bases between the germline ends. Germline V lookup: CDR1 SGHTA, CDR2 FQGNSA. The CDR3 is 14 residues long. The CDR3: CASSLGRLAYEQYF. The CDR3 DNA sequence: TGTGCCAGCAGCTTAGGCAGACTCGCCTACGAGCAGTACTTC. Drawing the rest from reference TRBV7-2 and TRBJ2-7, the complete variable domain is GAGVSQSPSNKVTEKGKDVELRCDPISGHTALYWYRQSLGQGLEFLIYFQGNSAPDKSGLPSDRFSAERTGGSVSTLTIQRTQQEDSAVYLCASSLGRLAYEQYFGPGTRLTVT.

There are many counts of this clonotype. The chain joins TRBV7-2 to TRBJ1-5; possibly TRBD1 for D (5 bases). Trimming took off 5 bases at V and 0 bases at J, with 11 bases between the two ends. Per germline, CDR1 SGHTA and CDR2 FQGNSA. This CDR3 contains 15 residues. The CDR3 spells CASSPARVSNQPQHF. The CDR3 nucleotides read TGTGCCAGCAGCCCCGCCAGGGTTAGCAATCAGCCCCAGCATTTT.

This clonotype was seen ten or more times. The rearrangement uses TRBV18 and TRBJ1-2; D is unresolved. CDR1 KGHSH and CDR2 LQKENI come from the germline V gene. CDR3 length equals 14 residues. The germline V and J ends were trimmed by 1 base and 4 bases, with 10 bases remaining between them. CDR3 DNA sequence: TGTGCCAGCTCACCACAAGAGGGATTCTATGGCTACACCTTC. It translates to CASSPQEGFYGYTF.

The rearrangement links TRBV20-1 to TRBJ2-7, with TRBD1 matching over 7 bases. Germline V gives CDR1 DFQATT, CDR2 SNEGSKA (reference sequence). The CDR3 is 15 residues long. V lost 3 bases and J lost 3; bases outside the gene matches: 11. The CDR3 loop reads CSARGPGQDNYEQYF. CDR3 nucleotides: TGCAGTGCTAGGGGACCCGGACAGGACAACTACGAGCAGTACTTC.

This clonotype was detected ten times or more. The J gene is TRBJ1-5, the V gene TRBV28; the D is unclear. The CDR3 totals 12 residues. The V gene's germline CDR1 is MDHEN and CDR2 SYDVKM. The V end lost 3 bases, the J end lost 7 bases, and 7 bases lay between the germline ends. The CDR3 DNA reads TGTGCCAGCAGTTTGGCCCGGCAGCCCCAGCATTTT. Residues: CASSLARQPQHF.

This clonotype was counted at least ten times. Here the CDR3 DNA reads TGTGCCAGTTGGGGGAACGAGGCCAGTCCCTACGAGCAGTACTTC. It is translated as CASWGNEASPYEQYF. The gene calls are TRBV28 and TRBJ2-7, with D perhaps TRBD1 or TRBD2 (5 bases each). The CDR3 covers 15 residues. With 9 bases removed from V and 2 bases from J, the gap between germline ends came to 20 bases. CDR1 and CDR2 from the germline V gene are MDHEN and SYDVKM.

This chain joins TRBV7-2 and TRBJ2-1, with 12 nucleotides matching TRBD2. This CDR3 comprises 15 residues. Per the germline V gene, CDR1 is SGHTA and CDR2 is FQGNSA. After removal of 5 bases from V and 2 bases from J, the junction contained 1 base not matched to a gene. CDR3 region: CASSRTSGAYNEQFF. The CDR3 bases are TGTGCCAGCAGCCGGACTAGCGGGGCCTACAATGAGCAGTTCTTC.

This clonotype came up many times. The chain employs TRBV28 and TRBJ1-5; no definite D call. Germline CDR1 and CDR2: MDHEN and SYDVKM. V shed 5 bases and J shed 7 bases, with 9 bases lying between them. This CDR3 spans 12 amino acids. The DNA of the CDR3 is TGTGCCAGCAGTCTCTGGGAGCAGCCCCAGCATTTT. It yields the protein CASSLWEQPQHF.

The chain links TRBV15 to TRBJ1-2, with D unresolved. V was trimmed by 1 base and J by 4 bases, leaving 10 bases between them. CDR1 LNHNV and CDR2 YYDKDF come from the germline V gene (reference sequence). CDR3 length equals 14 residues. This CDR3 reads CATSRGADLYGYTF. In DNA, the CDR3 is TGTGCCACCAGCAGAGGGGCAGATCTCTATGGCTACACCTTC. The full variable domain, rest sourced from reference TRBV15 and TRBJ1-2, is DAMVIQNPRYQVTQFGKPVTLSCSQTLNHNVMYWYQQKSSQAPKLLFHYYDKDFNNEADTPDNFQSRRPNTSFCFLDIRSPGLGDTAMYLCATSRGADLYGYTFGSGTRLTVV.

This clonotype showed up many times. V gene TRBV2 combines with J gene TRBJ1-4; D is undetermined. The CDR3 loop spans 13 amino acids. V gave up 2 bases and J gave up 8 bases, with 9 bases separating them. In germline, CDR1 is SNHLY, CDR2 FYNNEI. The CDR3 protein is CASSERVWEKLFF. The CDR3 DNA sequence: TGTGCCAGCAGTGAAAGGGTATGGGAAAAACTGTTTTTT. The whole variable domain, remainder taken from reference TRBV2 and TRBJ1-4, is EPEVTQTPSHQVTQMGQEVILRCVPISNHLYFYWYRQILGQKVEFLVSFYNNEISEKSEIFDDQFSVERPDGSNFTLKIRSTKLEDSAMYFCASSERVWEKLFFGSGTQLSVL.

This clonotype was counted ten times or more. This chain uses TRBV27 with TRBJ2-5; D perhaps matches TRBD1 (5 bases). V lost 5 bases and J lost 1, with 17 bases in between. Per germline, CDR1 MNHEY and CDR2 SMNVEV (reference sequence). The CDR3 extends over 16 amino acids. This CDR3 is CASSLGSMGPQETQYF. Written as DNA, the CDR3 is TGTGCCAGCAGTCTCGGCAGTATGGGGCCCCAAGAGACCCAGTACTTC.

The V gene is TRBV6-2 or TRBV6-3, the J gene TRBJ2-4; the D call may be TRBD1 or TRBD2 (6 bases each). The CDR3 totals 17 residues. With 6 bases removed from V and 0 bases from J, the gap between germline ends came to 18 bases. The V gene's germline CDR1 is MNHEY and CDR2 SVGEGT. The CDR3 reads CASRRGARYSAKNIQYF. In DNA form, the CDR3 reads TGTGCCAGCAGGAGGGGGGCGCGATATTCAGCCAAAAACATTCAGTACTTC.

This chain uses TRBV19 with TRBJ2-2; 15 nucleotides line up with TRBD2. Germline V gene lookup returns CDR1 LNHDA and CDR2 SQIVND (reference sequence). The CDR3 loop spans 16 amino acids. The V segment lost 5 bases and the J segment 6 bases; nucleotides outside the gene matches: 4. CDR3 amino acids: CASSLGTSGRPGELFF. The CDR3 region has the DNA TGTGCCAGTAGTCTCGGGACTAGCGGGAGGCCCGGGGAGCTGTTTTTT.

The table lists this clonotype with a few counts. The chain joins TRBV3-1 to TRBJ1-1, with 12 bases identical to TRBD1. V was clipped by 6 bases and J by 5 bases; unmatched bases: 10. The CDR3 consists of 16 residues. Germline V gene data show CDR1 as LGHDT and CDR2 as YNNKEL (reference sequence). The CDR3 sequence is CASSPGTGGAGTEAFF. In DNA form, the CDR3 reads TGTGCCAGCAGTCCCGGGACAGGGGGCGCGGGTACTGAAGCTTTCTTT.